This entry concerns a single T cell receptor (beta chain). The target antigen is unknown. Time point noted: after dendritic cell vaccination, including at tumor progression/relapse. Germline CDR1 and CDR2: MNHEY and SVGAGI. The V end lost 10 bases, the J end lost 4 bases, and 16 bases lay between the germline ends. The CDR3 extends over 13 amino acids. The sample belongs to a study of glioma-infiltrating T cells after dendritic cell vaccination. Overall study context: Dendritic cell vaccination trial patients had either newly diagnosed or recurrent glioblastoma.

General study points: Only a small number of patients had complete blood and tumor samples.

The table came from immunoSEQ multiplex PCR; TCRdb's copy has only in-frame clones and leaves some out. This table holds tens of thousands of clones, 85% to 90% found once. The material sequenced was blood, taken after dendritic cell vaccination. This TCR derives from a human donor with glioblastoma. This chain connects TRBV6-5 to TRBJ1-2; D might be TRBD1 (5 bases). The CDR3 DNA reads TGTGCCACCGTGGGGGGGGGTATCTATGGCTACACCTTC. Translating gives CATVGGGIYGYTF.